This T cell receptor (beta chain) derives from a study of cytomegalovirus exposure and HLA in healthy donors. Study as a whole: Earlier, approximately 110 million unique TCR beta sequences were recovered from 200 million or so T cells by an analysis.

The PCR made use of 60 Vbeta and 13 Jbeta primers. Here immunoSEQ multiplex PCR was the method, and the copy in TCRdb shows in-frame clones only, minus some. The top ten hold less than 2.5% of the sample, which has over 150,000 clones, 75% to 90% seen once. Findings of the study overall: V- and J-gene trimming in TCR beta was tied to a missense DCLRE1C variant by an analysis performed later. Diagnosis of cytomegalovirus status made by the classifier reportedly showed high specificity and sensitivity.

V gave up 4 bases and J gave up 1 base, with 10 bases separating them. There are 14 residues in the CDR3. The germline gives CDR1 SNHLY, CDR2 FYNNEI. Of note for this clone: The antigen is undetermined.

The chain recombines TRBV2 with TRBJ1-1, with D unresolved. The sequenced sample consisted of PBMCs. This clonotype was sampled from a male donor in good health and CMV-seronegative. The CDR3 coding sequence is TGTGCCAGCAGTGCCGAGCCAAGGAACACTGAAGCTTTCTTT. Protein product: CASSAEPRNTEAFF.